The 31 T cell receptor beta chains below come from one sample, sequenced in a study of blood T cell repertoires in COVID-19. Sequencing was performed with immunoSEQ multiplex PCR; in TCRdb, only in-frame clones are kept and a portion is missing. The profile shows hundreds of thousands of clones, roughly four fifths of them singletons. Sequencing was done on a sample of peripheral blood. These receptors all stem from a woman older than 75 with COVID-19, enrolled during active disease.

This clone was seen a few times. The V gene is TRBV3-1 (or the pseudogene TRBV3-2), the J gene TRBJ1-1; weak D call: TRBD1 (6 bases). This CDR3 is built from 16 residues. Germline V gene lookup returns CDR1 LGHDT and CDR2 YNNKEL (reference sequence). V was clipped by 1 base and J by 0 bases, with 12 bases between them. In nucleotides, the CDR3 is TGTGCCAGCAGCCAAGTCCCCGACAGGATGAACACTGAAGCTTTCTTT. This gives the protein CASSQVPDRMNTEAFF.

CDR3 loop: CASRPQGIGELFF. The CDR3 region has the DNA TGCGCCAGCAGACCTCAGGGGATCGGGGAGCTGTTTTTT. The chain employs TRBV5-1 and TRBJ2-2; D perhaps matches TRBD1 (6 bases). The germline CDR1 and CDR2 sequences are SGHRS and YFSETQ. The length of the CDR3 is 13 residues. V lost 5 bases, J lost 7 bases, and 12 bases lay in between.

The CDR3 loop is CASSLINGELFF. The DNA for the CDR3 is TGTGCCAGCAGCTTAATTAACGGGGAGCTGTTTTTT. The rearrangement joins TRBV2 to TRBJ2-2; D gene ambiguous. Germline V gives CDR1 SNHLY, CDR2 FYNNEI. The V gene lost 6 bases and the J gene lost 7 bases, with 9 bases spanning the gap. CDR3 length equals 12 residues.

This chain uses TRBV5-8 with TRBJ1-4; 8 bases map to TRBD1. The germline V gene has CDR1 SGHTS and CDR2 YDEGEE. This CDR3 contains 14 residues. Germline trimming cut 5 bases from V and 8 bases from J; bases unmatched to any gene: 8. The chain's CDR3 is CASRGQDLLEKLFF. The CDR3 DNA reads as TGTGCCAGCAGGGGACAGGACCTATTAGAAAAACTGTTTTTT.

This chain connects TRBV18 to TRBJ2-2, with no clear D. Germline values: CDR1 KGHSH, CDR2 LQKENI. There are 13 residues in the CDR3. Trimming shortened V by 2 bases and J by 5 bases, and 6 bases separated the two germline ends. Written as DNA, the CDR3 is TGTGCCAGCTCACCAGAACAGACCGGGGAGCTGTTTTTT. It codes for CASSPEQTGELFF.

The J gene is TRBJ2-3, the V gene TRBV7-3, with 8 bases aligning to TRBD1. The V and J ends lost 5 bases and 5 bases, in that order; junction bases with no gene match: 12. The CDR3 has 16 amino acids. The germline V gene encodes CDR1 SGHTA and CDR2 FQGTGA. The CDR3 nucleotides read TGTGCCAGCAGCCCGTCAGGGGGCGCAGGGGGAGATACGCAGTATTTT. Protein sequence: CASSPSGGAGGDTQYF.

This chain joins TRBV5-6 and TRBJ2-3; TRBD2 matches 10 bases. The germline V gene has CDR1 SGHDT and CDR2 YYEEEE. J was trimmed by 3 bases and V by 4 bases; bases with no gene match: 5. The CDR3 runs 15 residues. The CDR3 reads CASSEAGGPTDTQYF. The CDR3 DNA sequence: TGTGCCAGCAGCGAAGCGGGGGGGCCAACAGATACGCAGTATTTT.

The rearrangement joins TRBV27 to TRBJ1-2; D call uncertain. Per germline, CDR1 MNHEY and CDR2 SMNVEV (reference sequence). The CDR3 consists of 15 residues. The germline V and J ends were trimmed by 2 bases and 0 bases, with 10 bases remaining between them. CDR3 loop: CASSLGPVSNYGYTF. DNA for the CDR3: TGTGCCAGCAGTTTAGGGCCAGTTTCTAACTATGGCTACACCTTC.

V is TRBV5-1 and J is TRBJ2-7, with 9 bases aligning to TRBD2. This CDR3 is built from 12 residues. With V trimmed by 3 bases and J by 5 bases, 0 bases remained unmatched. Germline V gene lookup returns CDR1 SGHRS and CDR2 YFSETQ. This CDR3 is CASSWTSDEQYF. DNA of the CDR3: TGCGCCAGCAGCTGGACTAGCGACGAGCAGTACTTC.

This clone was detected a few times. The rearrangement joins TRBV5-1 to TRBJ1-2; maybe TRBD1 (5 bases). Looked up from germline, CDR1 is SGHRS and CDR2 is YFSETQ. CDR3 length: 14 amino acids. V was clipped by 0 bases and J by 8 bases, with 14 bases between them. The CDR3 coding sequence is TGCGCCAGCAGCTTGGAGACGGGGGTCTGGGGCTACACCTTC. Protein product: CASSLETGVWGYTF.

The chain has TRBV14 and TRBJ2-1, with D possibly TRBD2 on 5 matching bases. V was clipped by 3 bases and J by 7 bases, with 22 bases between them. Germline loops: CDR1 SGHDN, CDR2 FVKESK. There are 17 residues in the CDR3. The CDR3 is CASSQASGSRLKNEQFF. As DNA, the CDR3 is TGTGCCAGCAGCCAGGCGTCGGGATCTAGGCTCAAAAATGAGCAGTTCTTC.

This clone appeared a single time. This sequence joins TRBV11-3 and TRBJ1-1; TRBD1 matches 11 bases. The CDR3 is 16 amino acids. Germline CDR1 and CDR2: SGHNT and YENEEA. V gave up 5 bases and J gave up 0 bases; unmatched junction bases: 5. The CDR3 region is CASSPGQGALNTEAFF. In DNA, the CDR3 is TGTGCCAGCAGCCCCGGACAGGGGGCTCTGAACACTGAAGCTTTCTTT.

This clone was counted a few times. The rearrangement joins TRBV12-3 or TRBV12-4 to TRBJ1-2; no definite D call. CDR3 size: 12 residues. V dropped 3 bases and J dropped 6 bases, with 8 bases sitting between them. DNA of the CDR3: TGTGCCAGCAGTTTCAGGCAGCATGGCTACACCTTC. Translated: CASSFRQHGYTF.

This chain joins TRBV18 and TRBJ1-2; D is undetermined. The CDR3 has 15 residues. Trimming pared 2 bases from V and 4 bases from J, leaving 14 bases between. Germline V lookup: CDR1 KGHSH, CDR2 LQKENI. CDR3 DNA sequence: TGTGCCAGCTCACCAGGGAGATCCCGCATCTATGGCTACACCTTC. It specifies CASSPGRSRIYGYTF. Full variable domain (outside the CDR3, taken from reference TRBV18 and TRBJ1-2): NAGVMQNPRHLVRRRGQEARLRCSPMKGHSHVYWYRQLPEEGLKFMVYLQKENIIDESGMPKERFSAEFPKEGPSILRIQQVVRGDSAAYFCASSPGRSRIYGYTFGSGTRLTVV.

The CDR3 sequence is CASRPGTGLATQYF. CDR3 sequence (DNA): TGTGCCAGCCGACCCGGGACAGGCCTCGCTACGCAGTATTTT. V and J are TRBV3-1 (or the pseudogene TRBV3-2) and TRBJ2-3; 8 positions match TRBD1. Per the germline V gene, CDR1 is LGHDT and CDR2 is YNNKEL (reference sequence). The CDR3 consists of 14 residues. The J segment lost 8 bases and the V segment lost 8 bases, leaving 12 bases of the junction unmatched.

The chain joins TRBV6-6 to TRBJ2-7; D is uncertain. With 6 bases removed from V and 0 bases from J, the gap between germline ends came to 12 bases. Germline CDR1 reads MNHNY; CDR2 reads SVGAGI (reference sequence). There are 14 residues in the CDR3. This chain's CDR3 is CASSRVGGSYEQYF. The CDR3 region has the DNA TGTGCCAGCAGCCGTGTAGGCGGCTCCTACGAGCAGTACTTC.

The CDR3 region has the DNA TGCGCCACTCCAGCTGGACAGGGGGGTCAGCCCCAGCATTTT. It yields the protein CATPAGQGGQPQHF. V gene TRBV5-1 combines with J gene TRBJ1-5; 10 nucleotides align to TRBD1. Germline loops: CDR1 SGHRS, CDR2 YFSETQ. The CDR3 has 14 amino acids. The trim removed 9 bases at V and 6 bases at J, leaving 9 bases unmatched.

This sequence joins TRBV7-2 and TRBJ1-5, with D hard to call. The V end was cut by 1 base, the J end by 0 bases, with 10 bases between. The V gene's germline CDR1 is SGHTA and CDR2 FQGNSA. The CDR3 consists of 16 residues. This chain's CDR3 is CASSLELTYSNQPQHF. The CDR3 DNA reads TGTGCCAGCAGCTTAGAGCTGACTTATAGCAATCAGCCCCAGCATTTT.

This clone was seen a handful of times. The CDR3 region has the DNA TGTGCCAGCCGAGGGAATAGCAATCAGCCCCAGCATTTT. Protein sequence: CASRGNSNQPQHF. The chain joins TRBV19 to TRBJ1-5; no firm D call. The CDR3 spans 13 residues. Germline CDR1 and CDR2: LNHDA and SQIVND (reference sequence). Between the trimmed V and J ends, which lost 9 bases and 0 bases, there was a span of 9 bases.

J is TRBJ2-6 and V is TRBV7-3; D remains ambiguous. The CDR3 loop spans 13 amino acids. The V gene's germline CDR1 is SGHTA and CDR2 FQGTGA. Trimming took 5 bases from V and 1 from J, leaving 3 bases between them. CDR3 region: CASSPSGANVLTF. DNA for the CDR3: TGTGCCAGCAGCCCTTCTGGGGCCAACGTCCTGACTTTC.

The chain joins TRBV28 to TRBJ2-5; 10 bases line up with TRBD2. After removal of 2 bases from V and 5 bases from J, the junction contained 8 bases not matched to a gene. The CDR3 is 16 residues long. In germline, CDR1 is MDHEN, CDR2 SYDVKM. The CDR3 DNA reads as TGTGCCAGCAGTTTAGCTAGCGGGAGTTATACGGAGACCCAGTACTTC. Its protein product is CASSLASGSYTETQYF.

The CDR3 DNA reads as TGTGCCAGCAGCTTACGACAGGCCACCGGGGAGCTGTTTTTT. Residues: CASSLRQATGELFF. The chain combines TRBV7-2 with TRBJ2-2, with D possibly being TRBD1 (6 bases). Per the germline V gene, CDR1 is SGHTA and CDR2 is FQGNSA. CDR3 length: 14 amino acids. V gave up 2 bases and J gave up 4 bases, with 8 bases separating them.

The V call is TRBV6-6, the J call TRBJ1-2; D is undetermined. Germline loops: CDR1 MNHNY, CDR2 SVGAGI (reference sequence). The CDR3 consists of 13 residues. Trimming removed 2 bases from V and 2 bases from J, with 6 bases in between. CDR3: CASSYEGNYGYTF. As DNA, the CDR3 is TGTGCCAGCAGTTACGAGGGAAACTATGGCTACACCTTC.

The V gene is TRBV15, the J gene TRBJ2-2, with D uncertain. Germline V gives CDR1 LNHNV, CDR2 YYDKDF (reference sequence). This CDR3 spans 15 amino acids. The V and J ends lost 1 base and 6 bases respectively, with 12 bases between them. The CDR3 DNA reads TGTGCCACCAGCAGAGGAATCCGCACGGCCGGGGAGCTGTTTTTT. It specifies CATSRGIRTAGELFF. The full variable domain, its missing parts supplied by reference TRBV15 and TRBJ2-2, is DAMVIQNPRYQVTQFGKPVTLSCSQTLNHNVMYWYQQKSSQAPKLLFHYYDKDFNNEADTPDNFQSRRPNTSFCFLDIRSPGLGDTAMYLCATSRGIRTAGELFFGEGSRLTVL.

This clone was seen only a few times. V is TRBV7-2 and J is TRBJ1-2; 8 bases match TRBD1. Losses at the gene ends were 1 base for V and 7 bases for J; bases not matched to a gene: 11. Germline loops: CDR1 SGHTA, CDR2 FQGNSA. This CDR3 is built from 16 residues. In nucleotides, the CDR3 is TGTGCCAGCAGCTTAGGAAGGGGACAGGTCGGAGGTGGCTACACCTTC. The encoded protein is CASSLGRGQVGGGYTF.

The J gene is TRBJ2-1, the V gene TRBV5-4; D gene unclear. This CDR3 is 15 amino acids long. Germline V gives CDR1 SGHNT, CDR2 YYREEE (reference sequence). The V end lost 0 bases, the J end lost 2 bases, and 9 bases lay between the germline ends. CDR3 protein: CASSLAGSAYNEQFF. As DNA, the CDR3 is TGTGCCAGCAGCTTGGCGGGTTCAGCCTACAATGAGCAGTTCTTC.

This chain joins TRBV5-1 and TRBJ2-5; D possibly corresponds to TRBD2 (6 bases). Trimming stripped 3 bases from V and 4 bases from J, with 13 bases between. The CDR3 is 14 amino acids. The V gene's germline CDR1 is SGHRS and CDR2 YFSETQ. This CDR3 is CASSSGEEGETQYF. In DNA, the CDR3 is TGCGCCAGCAGCTCTGGGGAGGAGGGAGAGACCCAGTACTTC.

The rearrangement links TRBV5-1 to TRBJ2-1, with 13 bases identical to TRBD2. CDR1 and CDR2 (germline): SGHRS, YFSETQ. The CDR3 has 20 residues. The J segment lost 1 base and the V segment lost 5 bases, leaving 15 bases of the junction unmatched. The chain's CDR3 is CASRPTSGGIGPVSYNEQFF. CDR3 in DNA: TGCGCCAGCAGGCCGACTAGCGGGGGGATCGGGCCGGTATCCTACAATGAGCAGTTCTTC.

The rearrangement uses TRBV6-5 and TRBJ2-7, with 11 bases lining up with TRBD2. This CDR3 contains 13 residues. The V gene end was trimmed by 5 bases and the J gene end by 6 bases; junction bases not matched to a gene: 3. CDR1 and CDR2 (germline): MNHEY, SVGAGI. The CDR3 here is CASSQGLAVEQYF. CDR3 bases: TGTGCCAGCAGTCAGGGACTAGCGGTCGAGCAGTACTTC.

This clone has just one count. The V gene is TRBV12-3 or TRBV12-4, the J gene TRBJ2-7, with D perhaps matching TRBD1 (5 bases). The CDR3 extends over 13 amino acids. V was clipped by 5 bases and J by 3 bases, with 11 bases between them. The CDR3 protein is CASSPGKSYEQYF. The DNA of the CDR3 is TGTGCCAGCAGTCCAGGGAAGAGCTACGAGCAGTACTTC.

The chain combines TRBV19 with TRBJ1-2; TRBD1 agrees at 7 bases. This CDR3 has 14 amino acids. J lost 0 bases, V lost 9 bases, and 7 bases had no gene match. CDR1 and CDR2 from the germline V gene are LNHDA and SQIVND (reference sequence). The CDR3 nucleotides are TGTGCCAGCAGACAAGGGGGCTCTAACTATGGCTACACCTTC. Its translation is CASRQGGSNYGYTF.